The 23 T cell receptor beta chains below were found in one sample sequenced in a study of metastatic and nonmetastatic thyroid tumors. Patients had received no treatment of any kind before thyroid surgery. TCRdb reanalyzed the PCR reads with MiXCR. The sample has fewer than 30,000 clones; 15% are singletons. Input material: blood. These receptor sequences come from a female donor with papillary thyroid cancer or a benign thyroid nodule (not recorded which). Some clones in this sample may be carry-over from other donors' samples.

This clone was observed at least ten times. V gene TRBV19 combines with J gene TRBJ1-2, with 7 bases fitting TRBD1. V gave up 9 bases and J gave up 5 bases; unmatched junction bases: 9. The CDR3 consists of 13 residues. From germline, CDR1 is LNHDA and CDR2 SQIVND (reference sequence). CDR3 amino acids: CASQTGRFYGYTF. Written as DNA, the CDR3 is TGTGCCAGCCAGACAGGGCGGTTTTATGGCTACACCTTC.

This clone was detected ten times or more. The rearrangement uses TRBV2 and TRBJ2-3, with D uncertain. Trimming removed 1 base from V and 2 bases from J, with 7 bases in between. CDR3 length equals 14 residues. The germline CDR1 and CDR2 sequences are SNHLY and FYNNEI. DNA for the CDR3: TGTGCCAGCAGTGAAGACCGCTCCACAGATACGCAGTATTTT. Its translation: CASSEDRSTDTQYF.

This clone is judged medium-sized. The CDR3 reads CASSATGGGYTF. The DNA for the CDR3 is TGTGCCAGCAGTGCCACGGGAGGTGGCTACACCTTC. The chain carries TRBV6-1 and TRBJ1-2, with D unclear. CDR1 and CDR2 from the germline V gene are MNHNS and SASEGT. Deletions cut 4 bases from V and 7 bases from J, with 10 bases between. The CDR3 sequence is 12 residues long.

This clone was detected ten times or more. The chain recombines TRBV7-8 with TRBJ2-1; D not certain. The length of the CDR3 is 11 residues. V was cut by 5 bases and J by 6 bases, with 5 bases left in between. Germline lookup yields CDR1 SGHVS and CDR2 FQNEAQ. CDR3 protein: CASSPSNEQFF. As DNA, the CDR3 is TGTGCCAGCAGCCCCAGCAATGAGCAGTTCTTC. Full variable domain (rest looked up from reference TRBV7-8 and TRBJ2-1): GAGVSQSPRYKVAKRGQDVALRCDPISGHVSLFWYQQALGQGPEFLTYFQNEAQLDKSGLPSDRFFAERPEGSVSTLKIQRTQQEDSAVYLCASSPSNEQFFGPGTRLTVL.

The gene calls are TRBV5-1 and TRBJ1-2, with TRBD1 as a possible D gene (5 bases). Trimming removed 0 bases at V and 3 bases at J, with 9 bases between. The CDR3 is made up of 14 amino acids. Per the germline V gene, CDR1 is SGHRS and CDR2 is YFSETQ. In DNA form, the CDR3 reads TGCGCCAGCAGCTTGGGGGGCCTGGACTATGGCTACACCTTC. Translated: CASSLGGLDYGYTF.

Many counts were recorded for this clone. The chain joins TRBV28 to TRBJ2-1; 7 positions agree with TRBD2. V shed 1 base and J 5 bases; nucleotides not matched to a gene: 2. Germline V lookup: CDR1 MDHEN, CDR2 SYDVKM. This CDR3 has 14 residues. CDR3 bases: TGTGCCAGCAGTTTATACGGGACTAACAATGAGCAGTTCTTC. It codes for CASSLYGTNNEQFF.

This clone was detected ten times or more. The chain carries TRBV4-1 and TRBJ2-5; D remains unclear. Germline CDR1 and CDR2: MGHRA and YSYEKL. The CDR3 consists of 15 residues. Deletions cut 1 base from V and 5 bases from J, with 14 bases between. CDR3 sequence: CASSQVGFFGETQYF. CDR3 coding DNA: TGCGCCAGCAGCCAAGTTGGATTTTTTGGGGAGACCCAGTACTTC.

This clone was observed many times. The chain joins TRBV20-1 to TRBJ2-1; 10 positions match TRBD2. Germline assignment: CDR1 DFQATT and CDR2 SNEGSKA (reference sequence). This CDR3 comprises 18 residues. The V and J ends lost 1 base and 4 bases, in that order; junction bases with no gene match: 13. CDR3: CSARVVSGRPRTYNEQFF. CDR3 bases: TGCAGTGCTAGAGTGGTTAGCGGGAGGCCAAGGACTTACAATGAGCAGTTCTTC.

This clone was recorded at least ten times. V gene TRBV28 combines with J gene TRBJ2-7; 7 bases fit TRBD1. Germline CDR1 reads MDHEN; CDR2 reads SYDVKM. Trimming removed 6 bases from V and 4 bases from J; junction bases left unmatched: 9. The CDR3 covers 14 residues. CDR3: CASRETGPLYEQYF. DNA for the CDR3: TGTGCCAGCAGAGAGACAGGGCCTTTATACGAGCAGTACTTC. Full variable domain (remainder filled in from reference TRBV28 and TRBJ2-7): DVKVTQSSRYLVKRTGEKVFLECVQDMDHENMFWYRQDPGLGLRLIYFSYDVKMKEKGDIPEGYSVSREKKERFSLILESASTNQTSMYLCASRETGPLYEQYFGPGTRLTVT.

This clone was observed at least ten times. The rearrangement joins TRBV11-1 to TRBJ2-2, with 7 bases fitting TRBD1. CDR3 length: 16 residues. The germline CDR1 and CDR2 sequences are SGHAT and FQDESV (reference sequence). V was clipped by 4 bases and J by 1 base; unmatched bases: 6. Here the CDR3 DNA reads TGTGCCAGCAGCTCCTGGGACAGCCGGAACACCGGGGAGCTGTTTTTT. This gives the protein CASSSWDSRNTGELFF.

Only a few counts were recorded for this clone. The CDR3 region has the DNA TGTGCCAGTAGCCTTCCGGGACAGGTTAACACTGAAGCTTTCTTT. Its translation: CASSLPGQVNTEAFF. The rearrangement joins TRBV28 to TRBJ1-1; TRBD1 agrees at 8 bases. V gave up 9 bases and J gave up 2 bases; unmatched junction bases: 11. Germline CDR1 is MDHEN and CDR2 is SYDVKM. This CDR3 contains 15 residues.

This clone was recorded at least ten times. The sample holds other DNA sequences that translate to the same CDR3. J is TRBJ1-1 and V is TRBV7-6, with D possibly being TRBD1 (6 bases). The CDR3 spans 13 residues. V was clipped by 5 bases and J by 1 base, with 8 bases between them. The germline gives CDR1 SGHVS, CDR2 FNYEAQ. The CDR3 region is CASSGTKNTEAFF. DNA for the CDR3: TGTGCCAGCAGCGGGACAAAGAACACTGAAGCTTTCTTT.

This clone was detected ten times or more. The V gene is TRBV27, the J gene TRBJ1-2, with D possibly TRBD1 on 6 matching bases. CDR3 length: 16 residues. Trimming removed 3 bases at V and 0 bases at J, with 14 bases between. CDR1 is MNHEY, CDR2 SMNVEV, per germline (reference sequence). CDR3 sequence reads: CASSFSDRKTNYGYTF. DNA of the CDR3: TGTGCCAGCAGTTTCTCTGACAGGAAGACTAACTATGGCTACACCTTC.

This clone was recorded many times. The rearrangement uses TRBV4-1 and TRBJ2-1; possibly TRBD1 for D (5 bases). V lost 0 bases and J 4 bases, leaving 10 bases between the germline ends. The CDR3 consists of 15 residues. Per the germline V gene, CDR1 is MGHRA and CDR2 is YSYEKL. The CDR3 here is CASSQDREGYNEQFF. DNA of the CDR3: TGCGCCAGCAGCCAAGACAGGGAAGGGTACAATGAGCAGTTCTTC.

This clone was seen repeatedly, ten times or more. V usage is TRBV29-1 and J usage is TRBJ2-2; TRBD1 agrees at 12 bases. This CDR3 contains 15 residues. V shed 7 bases, J shed 6 bases, and the junction held 9 bases outside the gene matches. Germline V gives CDR1 SQVTM, CDR2 ANQGSEA. CDR3 protein: CSGLAGTGGSGELFF. CDR3 bases: TGCAGCGGTCTCGCCGGGACAGGGGGCTCCGGGGAGCTGTTTTTT.

This clone was observed at least ten times. The gene calls are TRBV5-1 and TRBJ2-2, with D tentatively TRBD2 (5 bases). Germline V lookup: CDR1 SGHRS, CDR2 YFSETQ. Trimming shortened V by 0 bases and J by 6 bases, and 12 bases separated the two germline ends. The CDR3 runs to 15 residues. CDR3 nucleotide sequence: TGCGCCAGCAGCTTGGCCCTGAGCGGCGCCGGGGAGCTGTTTTTT. The encoded protein is CASSLALSGAGELFF.

This clone has at least ten counts. The J gene is TRBJ2-4, the V gene TRBV7-2; no reliable D call. The CDR3 extends over 15 amino acids. Between the trimmed V and J ends, which lost 3 bases and 4 bases, there was a span of 13 bases. Germline-derived CDR1 and CDR2 are SGHTA and FQGNSA. The CDR3 loop is CASSFPPWDKNIQYF. CDR3 DNA: TGTGCCAGCAGCTTCCCCCCGTGGGATAAAAACATTCAGTACTTC.

This sequence joins TRBV27 and TRBJ2-1, with D perhaps being TRBD1 or TRBD2 (6 bases each). The CDR3 is 14 residues long. The ends were cut back, 5 bases at V and 7 bases at J, with 15 bases in the middle. Germline CDR1 MNHEY, CDR2 SMNVEV (reference sequence). CDR3 loop: CASSLWGAPNEQFF. The CDR3 DNA reads TGTGCCAGCAGTCTATGGGGGGCCCCTAATGAGCAGTTCTTC.

About this clone: Relative to the germline gene, one junction end is altered; a read error may explain this. The CDR3: CASTPSLAGVYKQLF. The CDR3, as DNA: TGTGCCAGCACCCCTTCACTAGCGGGAGTCTATAAGCAGCTCTTC. J is TRBJ2-1 and V is TRBV11-2; 11 positions match TRBD2. Germline CDR1 and CDR2: SGHAT and FQNNGV. The CDR3 has 15 amino acids.

This clone was counted ten times or more. The rearrangement joins TRBV9 to TRBJ2-7; D uncertain. Between the trimmed V and J ends, which lost 0 bases and 2 bases, there was a span of 9 bases. Germline CDR1 SGDLS, CDR2 YYNGEE. The CDR3 contains 14 residues. Here the CDR3 reads CASSVDGRPYEQYF. The CDR3 nucleotides are TGTGCCAGCAGCGTAGATGGCAGGCCCTACGAGCAGTACTTC. The whole variable domain, filled in from reference TRBV9 and TRBJ2-7, reads DSGVTQTPKHLITATGQRVTLRCSPRSGDLSVYWYQQSLDQGLQFLIQYYNGEERAKGNILERFSAQQFPDLHSELNLSSLELGDSALYFCASSVDGRPYEQYFGPGTRLTVT.

With respect to this clone: Other DNA sequences of this sample code for an identical CDR3. The genes are TRBV10-3 and TRBJ1-2, with no clear D. CDR1 ENHRY and CDR2 SYGVKD come from the germline V gene. The CDR3 covers 14 residues. The V and J ends lost 2 bases and 9 bases respectively, with 16 bases between them. The CDR3 region has the DNA TGTGCCATCAGTGAGCCTTACAAGGCATGGTGCTACACCTTC. Its translation: CAISEPYKAWCYTF.

This clone appeared many times. The chain recombines TRBV19 with TRBJ2-7, with TRBD2 identical over 9 bases. There are 14 residues in the CDR3. V trimming: 7 bases; J trimming: 4 bases; junction bases outside the gene matches: 8. From germline, CDR1 is LNHDA and CDR2 SQIVND (reference sequence). The CDR3 coding sequence is TGTGCCAGTACCCCTGGTAGCGGGAGTTACGAGCAGTACTTC. It specifies CASTPGSGSYEQYF.

The V gene is TRBV27, the J gene TRBJ1-2, with D perhaps TRBD1 (5 bases). The CDR3 has 13 amino acids. Trimming cost V 5 bases and J 7 bases, with 14 bases left between them. Germline CDR1 and CDR2: MNHEY and SMNVEV (reference sequence). CDR3 nucleotides: TGTGCCAGCAGTGACAGTGTTCGGTGTGGCTACACCTTC. It yields the protein CASSDSVRCGYTF.